The entry below gives a single T cell receptor beta chain sequence along with its context. Its antigen is unknown. Additional DNA sequences in this sample encode the identical CDR3. Clones were read by immunoSEQ multiplex PCR, and TCRdb kept only the in-frame ones, dropping some. The sample records roughly 1.5 million clones, around 98% being singletons. V shed 4 bases, J shed 5 bases, and the junction held 1 base outside the gene matches. This CDR3 has 14 residues. Looked up from germline, CDR1 is SGHNT and CDR2 is YENEEA. Investigators divided CD4+ cells into CD45RA+ naive and CD45RA-negative memory subsets. The data originate from a study of shared clonotypes between healthy human individuals. Study details: Donor composition was a couple of women and a few men, aged 18 to 49. General study findings and limits: The sharing of 5% to 6.5% of naive CD4 clonotypes was seen across a handful of donors. Represented diversity, genetic and exposure-history alike, was limited by few donors.

Material: naive CD4+ T cells sorted from blood. The subset: CD45RA+ positively selected. The source is a young man in good health. This chain connects TRBV11-3 to TRBJ2-2, with 10 bases matching TRBD2. The CDR3, as DNA: TGTGCCAGCAGCTCACTAGCGGGGACCGGGGAGCTGTTTTTT. This translates into CASSSLAGTGELFF.